This T cell receptor (beta chain) was profiled in a study of regulatory T cells in long-lasting Graves disease. HTBI primers from iRepertoire and Arm-PCR of CDR3 regions yielded the TCR beta libraries. TCRdb ran MiXCR on the multiplex PCR reads and lists one entry per CDR3 protein. The repertoire includes about 460,000 distinct CDR3 sequences, approximately 22% of them detected once, and around 13% sits in the top ten. Germline-derived CDR1 and CDR2 are LGHNA and YSLEER. The CDR3 sequence is 14 residues long. The V and J ends lost 0 bases and 1 base respectively, with 6 bases between them. Time point given: persistent/refractory GD, antithyroid drugs over 5 years with positive TRAb. Preparation of the TCR library used RNA extracted from PBMCs.

The sequenced sample was peripheral blood mononuclear cells (PBMCs), obtained when the disease was refractory, from a patient treated with antithyroid drugs. This TCR came from a female donor with Graves disease. The chain joins TRBV4-3 to TRBJ1-1; D ambiguous. The CDR3 region is CASSQDLRNTEAFF. In nucleotides, the CDR3 is TGCGCCAGCAGCCAAGATCTTCGGAACACTGAAGCTTTCTTT.